The entry that follows covers one T cell receptor (beta chain) sequence. The antigen it recognizes is unknown. No much larger clonotype is one base removed from it; base qualities were not supplied. This sample is part of a study of tumor-infiltrating T cells and Merkel cell polyomavirus (dated 2017 in TCRdb). Context from the whole study: CD8+ T cells specific for the Merkel cell polyomavirus KLL epitope were examined in Merkel cell carcinoma patients. Patients presented at varying disease stages and were followed for a median of about three years, with a range of 1. Patient treatments varied, were not standardized, and included chemotherapy, radiation and immunotherapies. TRB sequencing was performed on KLL-tetramer-sorted cells from blood or tumor-infiltrating lymphocytes in 14 to 15 samples, as well as on some twelve matched whole-tumor samples. Most whole-tumor samples were obtained as 25-micron curls cut from formalin-fixed, paraffin-embedded tissue blocks. In the whole study, one tumor sample was a frozen nodal tumor digest, and another tumor sample was a flash-frozen core biopsy of a metastasis.

Robust positive staining for Merkel cell polyomavirus Large T antigen was observed by immunohistochemistry in the tumors of all patients. Around 12 Merkel cell carcinoma patients were included, each with robust KLL-tetramer+ populations (above 0.04% of CD8+ T cells) in blood and/or cultured TIL. All patients were identified as Caucasian, and a median age of roughly 65 years (range roughly 45 to 80 years) was recorded. Lymph node tumors were analyzed for patients with unknown primaries who presented with nodal disease, or when insufficient primary tissue was available. Study-wide findings and limitations: Because only a single viral epitope was studied, T cells directed against other Merkel cell polyomavirus epitopes were not captured. KLL-specific TRB repertoires were diverse and largely private, with only one public clonotype among nearly 400 unique sequences, shared by two patients. One limitation of the study is the small sample size (n = 12 patients). More unique KLL-specific clonotypes in tumors (roughly 5-108 vs 0-3) was associated with a significant MCC-specific survival advantage (P = 0.0051). A higher intratumoral fraction of KLL-specific T cells (roughly 1.9-18% versus about 0-0.15%) was associated with significantly improved MCC-specific survival.

The library came from the immunoSEQ multiplex PCR assay. Genomic DNA extraction, TRB sequencing and normalization were carried out by Adaptive Biotechnologies (Seattle, WA). The authors' analysis ran thus. Clonality was computed as one minus Shannon entropy of productive TRB sequences normalized by log2 of unique productive sequences. KLL-specific clonotypes in tumors were found by matching TCRbeta CDR3 amino acid sequences to the sequences from the tetramer-sorted sample of each patient. The source is immuneACCESS, and TCRdb retained only in-frame sequences with V and J called. Part of the clones is not carried over; for the studies checked, unresolved V genes explain less than half of this, and the remainder is unexplained. V, J and clone size are taken as reported in that table, and D and trimming were inferred from the DNA itself. This sample comprises more than 20,000 clones, about 85% of them detected only once. The ten largest clones add up to around 2.7% of the sample.

The CDR3 sequence holds 13 residues, the cysteine and phenylalanine included. The DNA shown is the 39-base CDR3, in frame from base 1. The junction shows trimming of 0 bases on V and 7 bases on J, plus 9 bases between the germline ends. Via the germline V gene, CDR1 is SGHDN and CDR2 FVKESK. This receptor was taken from a man aged 50-60 years with Merkel cell carcinoma. Recombination connected TRBV14 to TRBJ2-5, with an unclear D gene assignment. The sample was lymph node tissue. The CDR3 protein sequence reads: CASSQDPFGTQYF. The nucleotide sequence is TGTGCCAGCAGCCAAGACCCATTCGGGACCCAGTACTTC.